Detailed here is one TCR beta chain. Its target is unknown. These data are taken from a study of T cell responses to AZD1222 COVID-19 vaccine. Study outcomes and limitations: Only a handful of AZD1222 recipients, several in all, had baseline seropositivity.

Germline loops: CDR1 GTSNPN, CDR2 SVGIG (reference sequence). The CDR3 is 11 residues long. Trimming took off 3 bases at V and 11 bases at J, with 13 bases between the two ends. Only in-frame clones appear in the TCRdb table, and some are missing; sequencing was by immunoSEQ multiplex PCR. The repertoire consists of about 140,000 clones, with around 92% occurring once and the leading ten covering roughly 3.6%. This specimen was peripheral blood, taken 28 days after the second AZD1222 dose. The V and J genes are TRBV30 and TRBJ1-1; unclear D gene. This receptor was identified in an adult who received the AZD1222 COVID-19 vaccine. CDR3 DNA: TGTGCCTGGAGCACCTTTCAACACGCTTTCTTT. Translating gives CAWSTFQHAFF.